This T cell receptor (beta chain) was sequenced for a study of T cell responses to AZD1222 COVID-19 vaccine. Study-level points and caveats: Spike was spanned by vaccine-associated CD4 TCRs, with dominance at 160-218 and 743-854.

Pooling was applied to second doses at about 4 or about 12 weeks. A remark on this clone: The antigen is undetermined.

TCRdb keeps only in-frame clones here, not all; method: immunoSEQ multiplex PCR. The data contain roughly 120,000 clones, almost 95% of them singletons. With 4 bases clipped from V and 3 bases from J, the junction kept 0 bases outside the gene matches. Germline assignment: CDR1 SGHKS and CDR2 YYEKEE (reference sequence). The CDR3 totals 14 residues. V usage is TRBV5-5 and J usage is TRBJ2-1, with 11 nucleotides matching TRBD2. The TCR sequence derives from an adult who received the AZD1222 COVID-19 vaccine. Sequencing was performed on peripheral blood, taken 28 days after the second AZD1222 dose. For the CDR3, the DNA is TGTGCCAGCAGCACTAGCGGGGGCTACAATGAGCAGTTCTTC. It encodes CASSTSGGYNEQFF.